This TCR beta chain was identified during a study of blood T cell repertoires in COVID-19. The protocol was immunoSEQ multiplex PCR, while the TCRdb copy is restricted to in-frame clones and leaves out a portion. Of roughly 100,000 clones in the sample, about 89% were seen once. The CDR3 covers 13 residues. V gave up 6 bases and J gave up 7 bases; unmatched junction bases: 6. From germline, CDR1 is SNHLY and CDR2 FYNNEI. The sequence was obtained from a human donor in a cohort sampled during active COVID-19. V and J are TRBV2 and TRBJ1-5, with 7 bases matching TRBD1. Sequenced sample: peripheral blood. The CDR3 is CASSGDRPQPQHF. DNA for the CDR3: TGTGCCAGCAGCGGGGACAGACCCCAGCCCCAGCATTTT.